This T cell receptor beta chain is from a study of blood T cell repertoires in COVID-19. Study-wide context: COVID-19 samples, acute and convalescent, were from the United States, Italy and Spain.

Sequencing used immunoSEQ multiplex PCR; TCRdb keeps in-frame clones, though not all of them. The top ten hold about a tenth of the sample, which has about 160,000 clones, approximately 90% seen once. Germline loops: CDR1 SEHNR, CDR2 FQNEAQ (reference sequence). With 3 bases removed from V and 4 bases from J, the gap between germline ends came to 12 bases. The CDR3 has 14 residues. Enrolment of Seattle patients took place during active infection, and they were followed longitudinally. This sequence joins TRBV7-9 and TRBJ2-5; D is unclear. The clonotype originates from a woman in her 70s with COVID-19, enrolled during active disease. The specimen sequenced was peripheral blood. The CDR3 here is CASSFAPAVETQYF. As DNA, the CDR3 is TGTGCCAGCAGCTTTGCACCCGCAGTAGAGACCCAGTACTTC.